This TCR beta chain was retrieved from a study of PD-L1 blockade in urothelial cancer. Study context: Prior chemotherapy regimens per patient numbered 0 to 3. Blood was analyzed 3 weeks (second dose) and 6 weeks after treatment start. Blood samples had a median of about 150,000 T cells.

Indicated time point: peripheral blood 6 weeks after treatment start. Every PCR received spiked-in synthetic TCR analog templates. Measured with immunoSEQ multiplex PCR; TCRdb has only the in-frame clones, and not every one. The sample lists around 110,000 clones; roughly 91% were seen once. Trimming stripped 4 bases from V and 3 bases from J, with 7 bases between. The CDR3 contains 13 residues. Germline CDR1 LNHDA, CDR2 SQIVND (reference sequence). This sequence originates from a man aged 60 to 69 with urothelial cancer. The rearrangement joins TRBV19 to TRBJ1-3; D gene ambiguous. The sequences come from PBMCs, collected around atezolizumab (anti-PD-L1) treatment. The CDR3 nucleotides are TGTGCCAGTAGTAACAGCCATGGAAACACCATATATTTT. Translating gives CASSNSHGNTIYF.